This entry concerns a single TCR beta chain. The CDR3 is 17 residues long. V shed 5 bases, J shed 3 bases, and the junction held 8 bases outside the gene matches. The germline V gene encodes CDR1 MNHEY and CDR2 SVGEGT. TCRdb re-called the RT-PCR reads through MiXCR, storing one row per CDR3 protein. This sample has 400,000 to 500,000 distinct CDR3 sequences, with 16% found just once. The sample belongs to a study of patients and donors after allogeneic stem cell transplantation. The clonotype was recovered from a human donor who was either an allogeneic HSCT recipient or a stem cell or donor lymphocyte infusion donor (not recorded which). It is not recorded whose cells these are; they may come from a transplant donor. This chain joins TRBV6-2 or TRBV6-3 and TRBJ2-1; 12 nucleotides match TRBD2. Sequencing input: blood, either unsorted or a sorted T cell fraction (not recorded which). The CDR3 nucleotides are TGTGCCAGCAGTCCCTGGACTAGCGGGGAAAACTACAATGAGCAGTTCTTC. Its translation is CASSPWTSGENYNEQFF.